These T cell receptor beta chains were read from a single sample in a study of control samples from healthy donors and cancer patients. Generated by immunoSEQ multiplex PCR, the TCRdb table keeps only in-frame clones and is missing some. The sample shows over 100,000 clones, approximately 90% of them seen only once. The sample taken for sequencing was blood. These receptors came from a human donor in good health. The donor label of this sample is uncertain. CDR3s include the opening cysteine and the closing phenylalanine or tryptophan. D genes are given only for firm matches. Some rows mark clone size as missing; the rest say once, few, many or name a class of expanded clone.

. TRBJ2-5 . TRBV24-1 CATSDPSLGRETQYF TGTGCCACCAGTGATCCCTCACTAGGACGAGAGACCCAGTACTTC
TRBD1 TRBJ2-3 once TRBV19 CASQTGVDADTQYF TGTGCCAGCCAGACAGGGGTGGACGCAGATACGCAGTATTTT
. TRBJ2-3 . TRBV5-1 CASSLWGARKSTDTQYF TGCGCCAGCAGCTTGTGGGGGGCGAGGAAAAGCACAGATACGCAGTATTTT
. TRBJ1-4 . TRBV11-2 CASSRSHAGDEKLFF TGTGCCAGCAGCCGGTCGCACGCTGGGGATGAAAAACTGTTTTTT
TRBD1 TRBJ1-1 . TRBV19 CASSQTGFAEAFF TGTGCCAGTAGCCAGACAGGGTTCGCTGAAGCTTTCTTT
TRBD1 TRBJ1-4 . TRBV5-5 CASSSETGAREKLFF TGTGCCAGCAGCTCTGAAACAGGGGCCAGGGAAAAACTGTTTTTT
. TRBJ1-1 . TRBV19 CASSFTGNEAFF TGTGCCAGTAGTTTCACAGGGAACGAAGCTTTCTTT
. TRBJ2-2 . TRBV5-4 CASSLYSGELFF TGTGCCAGCAGCCTGTATTCCGGGGAGCTGTTTTTT
TRBD1 TRBJ1-6 . TRBV11-2 CASSAGQQYNSPLHF TGTGCCAGCAGCGCGGGACAGCAGTATAATTCACCCCTCCACTTT
TRBD1 TRBJ1-1 . TRBV2 CASDQGAIGKTEAFF TGTGCCAGTGATCAGGGGGCAATAGGCAAAACTGAAGCTTTCTTT
. TRBJ2-6 . TRBV7-8 CASSLSDSGANVLTF TGTGCCAGCAGCTTATCCGACTCTGGGGCCAACGTCCTGACTTTC
. TRBJ2-5 few TRBV7-2 CASRLEVEAQETQYF TGTGCCAGCAGGCTGGAGGTTGAGGCCCAAGAGACCCAGTACTTC
. TRBJ1-1 . TRBV30 CAWSVPPWGTEAFF TGTGCCTGGAGTGTACCCCCGTGGGGCACTGAAGCTTTCTTT
TRBD1 TRBJ1-1 . TRBV6-5 CASSYSRTGGNTEAFF TGTGCCAGCAGTTACTCGAGGACAGGGGGAAACACTGAAGCTTTCTTT
TRBD1 TRBJ2-7 . TRBV18 CASSLETGAVYEQYF TGTGCCAGCTCACTAGAGACAGGGGCGGTCTACGAGCAGTACTTC
. TRBJ1-3 . TRBV5-1 CASSWGRGQGNTIYF TGCGCCAGCAGCTGGGGGCGGGGGCAAGGAAACACCATATATTTT
. TRBJ2-1 . TRBV19 CASSIQTESNEQFF TGTGCCAGTAGTATTCAGACAGAGAGCAATGAGCAGTTCTTC
. TRBJ1-6 few TRBV27 CASSLGQPYNSPLHF TGTGCCAGCAGTTTAGGACAGCCTTATAATTCACCCCTCCACTTT
. TRBJ2-5 . TRBV5-1 CASTPGTGSQETQYF TGCGCCAGCACCCCGGGGACGGGGAGCCAAGAGACCCAGTACTTC
. TRBJ1-4 . TRBV5-1 CASSGTGSGEKLFF TGCGCCAGCAGCGGTACAGGGTCGGGTGAAAAACTGTTTTTT
. TRBJ2-3 . TRBV6-5 CATHTDTQYF TGTGCCACTCACACAGATACGCAGTATTTT
. TRBJ2-3 . TRBV6-5 CASSWGGSTDTQYF TGTGCCAGCAGCTGGGGAGGTAGCACAGATACGCAGTATTTT
. TRBJ1-2 . TRBV7-8 CASSFGGGYGYTF TGTGCCAGCAGCTTCGGCGGAGGCTATGGCTACACCTTC
. TRBJ2-3 . TRBV24-1 CATSASGGSTDTQYF TGTGCCACCAGTGCTTCGGGGGGCTCCACAGATACGCAGTATTTT
. TRBJ2-3 . TRBV5-4 CASSEGPTSTDTQYF TGTGCCAGCAGCGAGGGACCCACTAGCACAGATACGCAGTATTTT
. TRBJ1-5 . TRBV28 CASRSSNQPQHF TGTGCCAGCAGATCGTCCAATCAGCCCCAGCATTTT
. TRBJ1-2 . TRBV6-5 CASSYSRTGYYGYTF TGTGCCAGCAGTTACTCGAGAACAGGCTACTATGGCTACACCTTC
TRBD1 TRBJ2-3 . TRBV7-3 CASSYGQGSDTQYF TGTGCCAGCAGCTACGGACAGGGTTCAGATACGCAGTATTTT
. TRBJ2-1 . TRBV14 CASSQEPQGFDNEQFF TGTGCCAGCAGCCAAGAGCCACAGGGATTTGACAATGAGCAGTTCTTC
. TRBJ2-2 few TRBV27 CASSLSSRVLSGELFF TGTGCCAGCAGTTTATCGAGTCGCGTATTATCCGGGGAGCTGTTTTTT
. TRBJ1-1 . TRBV5-6 CASSLFSAEAFF TGTGCCAGCAGCTTGTTCTCGGCGGAAGCTTTCTTT
. TRBJ2-2 . TRBV5-1 CASGAAKNTGELFF TGCGCCAGCGGAGCGGCCAAGAACACCGGGGAGCTGTTTTTT
. TRBJ1-2 . TRBV10-3 CAIPDSLYGYTF TGTGCCATCCCGGACAGCCTATATGGCTACACCTTC
. TRBJ2-1 . TRBV24-1 CATSVDLFQEQFF TGTGCCACCAGTGTGGACCTTTTCCAAGAGCAGTTCTTC
TRBD1 TRBJ1-6 . TRBV2 CASSVDRGYVSPLHF TGTGCCAGCAGTGTGGACAGGGGGTATGTTTCACCCCTCCACTTT
. TRBJ1-4 . TRBV13 CASSFSSVLGELFF TGTGCCAGCAGCTTCTCTTCAGTCCTGGGGGAACTGTTTTTT
TRBD1 TRBJ1-5 . TRBV6-5 CASRGSRGQPQHF TGTGCCAGCAGGGGAAGCAGGGGGCAGCCCCAGCATTTT
. TRBJ1-2 once TRBV6-6 CASSYAGAAGYGYTF TGTGCCAGCAGTTACGCAGGGGCTGCGGGGTATGGCTACACCTTC
TRBD1 TRBJ1-1 . TRBV6-5 CASSRDRGNTEAFF TGTGCCAGCAGTAGAGACAGGGGGAACACTGAAGCTTTCTTT
. TRBJ1-1 . TRBV6-6 CASSYDRLAFF TGTGCCAGCAGTTACGACAGGTTAGCTTTCTTT
. TRBJ1-3 . TRBV10-3 CAIMRGNTIYF TGTGCCATCATGCGGGGAAACACCATATATTTT
TRBD2 TRBJ2-5 . TRBV19 CASSIGTSQETQYF TGTGCCAGTAGTATAGGGACTAGCCAAGAGACCCAGTACTTC
. TRBJ2-3 . TRBV3-1/TRBV3-2 CASSQRGNTDTQYF TGTGCCAGCAGCCAGCGGGGCAACACAGATACGCAGTATTTT
. TRBJ2-5 . TRBV5-3 CARSLEETQYF TGTGCCAGAAGCTTGGAAGAGACCCAGTACTTC
. TRBJ1-2 once TRBV12-3/TRBV12-4 CASSQDRTYGYTF TGTGCCAGCAGCCAGGACAGAACCTATGGCTACACCTTC
. TRBJ1-1 once TRBV30 CAWSGRGRAEAFF TGTGCCTGGAGTGGCCGCGGTAGAGCAGAAGCTTTCTTT
. TRBJ1-3 . TRBV12-3/TRBV12-4 CASSLQGDTIYF TGTGCCAGCAGTCTACAGGGAGACACCATATATTTT
. TRBJ2-3 . TRBV7-7 CASSPSAAADTQYF TGTGCCAGCAGCCCAAGCGCAGCCGCAGATACGCAGTATTTT
. TRBJ2-7 . TRBV21-1 CASSKGAPGGDMSYEQYF TGTGCCAGCAGCAAAGGCGCTCCCGGGGGTGACATGTCCTACGAGCAGTACTTC
. TRBJ1-4 . TRBV15 CATSAGAATNEKLFF TGTGCCACCAGCGCAGGTGCCGCAACTAATGAAAAACTGTTTTTT
. TRBJ1-5 . TRBV2 CASTSRDGRNQPQHF TGTGCCAGCACCTCCCGGGACGGCCGCAATCAGCCCCAGCATTTT
TRBD1 TRBJ2-1 . TRBV7-8 CASSKGAGNEQFF TGTGCCAGCAGCAAGGGGGCGGGTAATGAGCAGTTCTTC
. TRBJ2-2 . TRBV27 CASSTINSLTGELFF TGTGCCAGCAGTACTATCAATTCATTGACTGGGGAGCTGTTTTTT
TRBD1 TRBJ2-3 . TRBV27 CASSWDREGATQYF TGTGCCAGCAGTTGGGACAGGGAGGGGGCTACGCAGTATTTT
TRBD2 TRBJ2-7 . TRBV10-1 CASSESSPGTSGLSYEQYF TGCGCCAGCAGTGAGTCGAGTCCCGGGACTAGCGGGCTCTCCTACGAGCAGTACTTC
TRBD1 TRBJ2-4 . TRBV5-1 CASSLAPGTGENIQYF TGCGCCAGCAGCTTGGCCCCGGGGACAGGGGAAAACATTCAGTACTTC
. TRBJ1-6 . TRBV19 CASSGQRNSPLHF TGTGCCAGTAGTGGACAGCGTAATTCACCCCTCCACTTT
TRBD1 TRBJ1-2 once TRBV7-3 CASSLTGYYGYTF TGTGCCAGCAGCTTGACAGGGTATTATGGCTACACCTTC
. TRBJ2-2 . TRBV5-6 CASSLAQNTGELFF TGTGCCAGCAGCTTGGCACAGAACACCGGGGAGCTGTTTTTT
. TRBJ2-1 . TRBV6-5 CASSYSNPYNEQFF TGTGCCAGCAGTTACTCGAATCCATACAATGAGCAGTTCTTC